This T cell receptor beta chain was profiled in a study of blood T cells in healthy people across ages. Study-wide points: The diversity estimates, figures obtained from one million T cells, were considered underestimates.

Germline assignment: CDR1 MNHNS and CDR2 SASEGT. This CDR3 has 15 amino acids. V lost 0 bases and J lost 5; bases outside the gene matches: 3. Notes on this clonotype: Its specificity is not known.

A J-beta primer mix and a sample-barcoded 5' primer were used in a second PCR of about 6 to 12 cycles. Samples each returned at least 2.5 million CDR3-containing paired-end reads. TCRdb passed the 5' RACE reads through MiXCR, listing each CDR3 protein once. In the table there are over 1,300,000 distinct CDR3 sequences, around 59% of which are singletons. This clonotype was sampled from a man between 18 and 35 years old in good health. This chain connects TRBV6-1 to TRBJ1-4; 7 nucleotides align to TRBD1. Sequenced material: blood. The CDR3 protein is CASSEAAGGNEKLFF. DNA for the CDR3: TGTGCCAGCAGTGAAGCGGCAGGGGGGAATGAAAAACTGTTTTTT.